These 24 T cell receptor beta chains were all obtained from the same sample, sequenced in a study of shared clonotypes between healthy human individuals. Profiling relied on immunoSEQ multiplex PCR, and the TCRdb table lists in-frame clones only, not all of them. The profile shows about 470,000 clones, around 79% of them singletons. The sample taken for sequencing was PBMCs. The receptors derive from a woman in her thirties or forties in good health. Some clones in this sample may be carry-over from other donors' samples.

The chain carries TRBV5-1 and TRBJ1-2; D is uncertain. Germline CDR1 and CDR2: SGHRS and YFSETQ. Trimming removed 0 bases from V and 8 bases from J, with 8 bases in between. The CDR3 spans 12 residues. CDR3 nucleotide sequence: TGCGCCAGCAGCTTGGCGGGTCAGGGCTACACCTTC. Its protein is CASSLAGQGYTF.

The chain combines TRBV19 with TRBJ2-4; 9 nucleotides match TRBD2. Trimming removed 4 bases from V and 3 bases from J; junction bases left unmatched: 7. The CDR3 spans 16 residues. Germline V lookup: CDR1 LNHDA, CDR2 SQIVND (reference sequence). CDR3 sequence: CASSTPAGGGKNIQYF. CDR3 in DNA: TGTGCCAGTAGTACCCCGGCGGGGGGGGGCAAAAACATTCAGTACTTC.

CDR3 DNA: TGTGCCACGGGACAGGAGGACGAAAAACTGTTTTTT. Amino acids: CATGQEDEKLFF. This chain joins TRBV28 and TRBJ1-4; 8 bases fit TRBD1. CDR3 size: 12 residues. V was clipped by 10 bases and J by 8 bases; unmatched bases: 6. Germline V gene lookup returns CDR1 MDHEN and CDR2 SYDVKM. Using reference TRBV28 and TRBJ1-4 for the parts outside the CDR3, the full variable domain is DVKVTQSSRYLVKRTGEKVFLECVQDMDHENMFWYRQDPGLGLRLIYFSYDVKMKEKGDIPEGYSVSREKKERFSLILESASTNQTSMYLCATGQEDEKLFFGSGTQLSVL.

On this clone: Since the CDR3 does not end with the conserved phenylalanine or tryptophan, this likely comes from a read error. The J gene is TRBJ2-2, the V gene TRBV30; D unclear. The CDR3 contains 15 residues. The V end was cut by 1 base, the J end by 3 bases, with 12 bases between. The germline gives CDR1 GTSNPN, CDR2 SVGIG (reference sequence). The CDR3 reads CAWSARALDTGELFL. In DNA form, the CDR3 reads TGTGCCTGGAGTGCCCGGGCCCTGGACACCGGGGAGCTGTTTCTT.

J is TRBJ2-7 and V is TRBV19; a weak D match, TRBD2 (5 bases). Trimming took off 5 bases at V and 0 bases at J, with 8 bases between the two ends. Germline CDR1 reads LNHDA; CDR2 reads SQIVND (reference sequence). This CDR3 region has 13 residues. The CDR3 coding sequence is TGTGCCAGTAGTCTCGCGGGCTCCTACGAGCAGTACTTC. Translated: CASSLAGSYEQYF.

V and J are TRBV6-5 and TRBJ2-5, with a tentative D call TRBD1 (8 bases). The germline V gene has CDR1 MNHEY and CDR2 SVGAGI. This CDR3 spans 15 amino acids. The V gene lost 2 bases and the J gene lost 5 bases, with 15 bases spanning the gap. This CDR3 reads CASSYTGGAVETQYF. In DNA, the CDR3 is TGTGCCAGCAGTTACACAGGGGGGGCGGTGGAGACCCAGTACTTC.

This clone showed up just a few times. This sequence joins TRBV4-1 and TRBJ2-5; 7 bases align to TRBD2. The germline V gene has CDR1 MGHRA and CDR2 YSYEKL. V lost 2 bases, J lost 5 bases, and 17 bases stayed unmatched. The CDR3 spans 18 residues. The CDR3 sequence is CASSQRVLPGGGRETQYF. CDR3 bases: TGCGCCAGCAGCCAAAGGGTTTTGCCGGGAGGAGGGCGGGAGACCCAGTACTTC.

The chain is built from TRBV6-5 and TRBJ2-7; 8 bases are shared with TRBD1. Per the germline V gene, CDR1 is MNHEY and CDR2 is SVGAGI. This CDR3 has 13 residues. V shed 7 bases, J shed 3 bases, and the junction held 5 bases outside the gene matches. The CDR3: CASNTGQGYEQYF. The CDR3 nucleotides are TGTGCCAGCAATACCGGACAGGGCTACGAGCAGTACTTC.

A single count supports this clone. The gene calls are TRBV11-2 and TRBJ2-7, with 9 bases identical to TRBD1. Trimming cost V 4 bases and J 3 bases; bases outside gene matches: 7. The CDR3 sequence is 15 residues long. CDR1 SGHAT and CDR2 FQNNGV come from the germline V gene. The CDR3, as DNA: TGTGCCAGCAGCTCTACGACAGGGGGAAGCTACGAGCAGTACTTC. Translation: CASSSTTGGSYEQYF.

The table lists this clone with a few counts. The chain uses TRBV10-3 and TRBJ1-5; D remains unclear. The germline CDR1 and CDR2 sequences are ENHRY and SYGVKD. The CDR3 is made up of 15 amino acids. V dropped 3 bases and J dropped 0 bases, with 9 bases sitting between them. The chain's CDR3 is CAISDSGYSNQPQHF. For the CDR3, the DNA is TGTGCCATCAGTGATTCAGGTTATAGCAATCAGCCCCAGCATTTT.

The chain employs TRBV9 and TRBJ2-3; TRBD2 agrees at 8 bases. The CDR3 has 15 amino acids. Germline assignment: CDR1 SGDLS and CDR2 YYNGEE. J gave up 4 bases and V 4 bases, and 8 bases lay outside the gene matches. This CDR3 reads CASSPGRAPPDTQYF. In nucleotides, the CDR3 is TGTGCCAGCAGCCCCGGGAGGGCCCCGCCAGATACGCAGTATTTT.

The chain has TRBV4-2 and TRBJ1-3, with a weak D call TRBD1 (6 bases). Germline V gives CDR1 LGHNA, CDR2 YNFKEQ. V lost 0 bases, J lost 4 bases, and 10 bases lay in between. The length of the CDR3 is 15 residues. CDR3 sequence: CASSQESGQGNTIYF. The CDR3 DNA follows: TGTGCCAGCAGCCAAGAATCGGGACAAGGAAACACCATATATTTT.

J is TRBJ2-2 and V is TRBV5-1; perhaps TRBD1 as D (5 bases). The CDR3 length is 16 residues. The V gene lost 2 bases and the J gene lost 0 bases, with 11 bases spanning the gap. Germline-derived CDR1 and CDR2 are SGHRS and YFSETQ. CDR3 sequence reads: CASSLQELTNTGELFF. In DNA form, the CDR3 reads TGCGCCAGCAGCTTACAGGAATTGACGAACACCGGGGAGCTGTTTTTT.

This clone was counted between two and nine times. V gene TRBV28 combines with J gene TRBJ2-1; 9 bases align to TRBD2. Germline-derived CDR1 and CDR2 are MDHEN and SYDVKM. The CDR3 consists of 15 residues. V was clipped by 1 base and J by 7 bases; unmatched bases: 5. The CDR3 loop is CASSLSGSGSNEQFF. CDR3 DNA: TGTGCCAGCAGTTTATCGGGTAGCGGGAGTAATGAGCAGTTCTTC.

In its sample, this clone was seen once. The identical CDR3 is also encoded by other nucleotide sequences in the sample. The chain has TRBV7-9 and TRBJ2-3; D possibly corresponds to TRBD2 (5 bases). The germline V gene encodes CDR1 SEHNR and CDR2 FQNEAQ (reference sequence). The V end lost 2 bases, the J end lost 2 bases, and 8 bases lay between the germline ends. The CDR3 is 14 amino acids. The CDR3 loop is CASSLSGSTDTQYF. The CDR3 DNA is TGTGCCAGCAGCTTAAGCGGTTCCACAGATACGCAGTATTTT.

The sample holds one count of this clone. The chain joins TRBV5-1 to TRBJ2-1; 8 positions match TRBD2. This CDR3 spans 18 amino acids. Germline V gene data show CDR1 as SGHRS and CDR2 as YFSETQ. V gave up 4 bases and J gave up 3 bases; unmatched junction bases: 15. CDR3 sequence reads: CASSPGTSGAGGYNEQFF. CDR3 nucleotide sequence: TGCGCCAGCAGCCCCGGGACGTCTGGGGCGGGAGGCTACAATGAGCAGTTCTTC.

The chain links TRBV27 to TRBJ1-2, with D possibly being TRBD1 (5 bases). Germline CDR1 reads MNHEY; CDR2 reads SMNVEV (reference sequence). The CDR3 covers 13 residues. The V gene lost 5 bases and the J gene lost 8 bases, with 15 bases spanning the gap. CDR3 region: CASSPRGTSGYTF. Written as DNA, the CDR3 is TGTGCCAGCAGTCCCCGGGGGACCTCGGGCTACACCTTC.

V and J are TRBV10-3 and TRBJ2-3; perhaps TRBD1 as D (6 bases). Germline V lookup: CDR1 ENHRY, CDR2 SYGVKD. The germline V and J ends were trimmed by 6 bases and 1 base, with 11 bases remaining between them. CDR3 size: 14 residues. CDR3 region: CAIRDNRGTDTQYF. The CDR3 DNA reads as TGTGCCATCAGGGACAACAGGGGCACAGATACGCAGTATTTT.

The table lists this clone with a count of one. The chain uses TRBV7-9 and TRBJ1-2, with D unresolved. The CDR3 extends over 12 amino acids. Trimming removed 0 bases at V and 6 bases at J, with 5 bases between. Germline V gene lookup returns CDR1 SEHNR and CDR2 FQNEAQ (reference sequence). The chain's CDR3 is CASSLAGDGYTF. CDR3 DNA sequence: TGTGCCAGCAGCTTAGCTGGGGATGGCTACACCTTC.

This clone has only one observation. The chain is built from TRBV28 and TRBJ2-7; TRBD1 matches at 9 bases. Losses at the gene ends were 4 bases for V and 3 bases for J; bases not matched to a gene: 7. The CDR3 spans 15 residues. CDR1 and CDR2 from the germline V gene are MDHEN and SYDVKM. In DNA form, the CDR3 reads TGTGCCAGCAGTTCCCCCGGGACAGGGTTCTACGAGCAGTACTTC. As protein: CASSSPGTGFYEQYF.

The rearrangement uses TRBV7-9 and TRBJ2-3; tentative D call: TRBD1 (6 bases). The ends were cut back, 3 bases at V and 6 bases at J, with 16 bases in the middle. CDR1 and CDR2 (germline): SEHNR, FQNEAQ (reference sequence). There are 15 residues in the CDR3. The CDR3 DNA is TGTGCCAGCAGCTTTAGAACAGGGATTTCTGATACGCAGTATTTT. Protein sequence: CASSFRTGISDTQYF.

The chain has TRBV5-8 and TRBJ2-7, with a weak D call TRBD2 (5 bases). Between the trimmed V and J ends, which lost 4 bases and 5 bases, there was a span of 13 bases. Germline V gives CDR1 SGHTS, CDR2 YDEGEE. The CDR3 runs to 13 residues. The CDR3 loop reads CASSRRGVDEQYF. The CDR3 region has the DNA TGTGCCAGCAGCCGACGGGGAGTAGACGAGCAGTACTTC.

The CDR3 loop is CATSSTHTGDGYTF. For the CDR3, the DNA is TGTGCCACCAGCAGTACACATACAGGGGATGGCTACACCTTC. The chain joins TRBV15 to TRBJ1-2; 7 bases align to TRBD1. The germline V gene encodes CDR1 LNHNV and CDR2 YYDKDF (reference sequence). This CDR3 contains 14 residues. Unmatched junction bases numbered 7, after V lost 3 bases and J lost 6 bases.

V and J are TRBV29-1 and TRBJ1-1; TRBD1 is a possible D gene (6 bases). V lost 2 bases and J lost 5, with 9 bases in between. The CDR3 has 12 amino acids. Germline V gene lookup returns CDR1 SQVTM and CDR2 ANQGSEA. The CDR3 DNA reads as TGCAGCGTTGAAAAGGGGGGAACTGAAGCTTTCTTT. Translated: CSVEKGGTEAFF.